Listed below are T cell receptor beta chains from one sample, sequenced in a study of cytomegalovirus exposure and HLA in healthy donors. The method was immunoSEQ multiplex PCR; TCRdb's version includes in-frame clones alone and lacks a portion of them. The sample consists of about 140,000 clones, around 57% of them appearing once. The specimen was PBMCs. All receptors derive from a male donor in good health and CMV-seronegative. Both conserved end residues are part of each CDR3. The D gene is left open where the match is weak. Not all rows give a size; the values are once, few, many and, for expanded clones, a class.

clone_size j_call v_call d_call cdr3_aa cdr3_nt
few TRBJ1-5 TRBV6-5 NA CASSYREPRSNQPQHF TGTGCCAGCAGTTACCGAGAGCCAAGAAGCAATCAGCCCCAGCATTTT
few TRBJ1-5 TRBV7-9 TRBD1 CASSLEGGQKYQPQHF TGTGCCAGCAGCTTAGAGGGGGGACAGAAGTATCAGCCCCAGCATTTT
NA TRBJ1-5 TRBV5-6 NA CASSRGWGGLYQPQHF TGTGCCAGCAGTAGGGGATGGGGTGGGTTATATCAGCCCCAGCATTTT
NA TRBJ1-3 TRBV9 NA CASSRGPGVDTIYF TGTGCCAGCAGTCGGGGTCCGGGGGTGGACACCATATATTTT
NA TRBJ1-1 TRBV19 TRBD1 CASSSQGATEAFF TGTGCCAGTAGTAGTCAGGGGGCCACTGAAGCTTTCTTT
NA TRBJ2-1 TRBV19 NA CASSIERHRDYNEQFF TGTGCCAGTAGTATAGAACGCCACCGGGACTACAATGAGCAGTTCTTC
NA TRBJ1-2 TRBV5-4 NA CASSFYRSPNYGYTF TGTGCCAGCAGCTTTTACAGGAGTCCCAACTATGGCTACACCTTC
NA TRBJ1-1 TRBV28 NA CASSVRVFMNTEAFF TGTGCCAGCAGTGTCAGGGTTTTCATGAACACTGAAGCTTTCTTT
few TRBJ2-7 TRBV6-5 NA CASSRGATGAYEQYF TGTGCCAGCAGTCGGGGGGCCACGGGGGCTTACGAGCAGTACTTC
NA TRBJ2-3 TRBV6-1 TRBD1 CASSEETGGTDTQYF TGTGCCAGCAGTGAGGAGACAGGGGGCACAGATACGCAGTATTTT
NA TRBJ1-5 TRBV19 NA CASSSTWGEYSNQPQHF TGTGCCAGTAGTAGCACGTGGGGGGAATATAGCAATCAGCCCCAGCATTTT
NA TRBJ1-5 TRBV6-6 NA CASSFQGSNQPQHF TGTGCCAGCAGTTTTCAGGGTAGCAATCAGCCCCAGCATTTT
NA TRBJ2-6 TRBV28 NA CASSLGISGANVLTF TGTGCCAGCAGTCTGGGCATTTCGGGGGCCAACGTCCTGACTTTC
NA TRBJ2-1 TRBV28 NA CASRNPRGRRVNEQFF TGTGCCAGCAGAAACCCTCGGGGTCGTAGAGTAAATGAGCAGTTCTTC
NA TRBJ2-1 TRBV7-9 TRBD2 CASSSSGAYNEQFF TGTGCCAGCAGTTCCAGCGGGGCCTACAATGAGCAGTTCTTC
NA TRBJ2-7 TRBV18 TRBD1 CASSPERGPNSYEQYF TGTGCCAGCTCACCAGAGAGGGGGCCCAACTCCTACGAGCAGTACTTC
NA TRBJ1-1 TRBV4-3 TRBD1 CASSSPGQGVTEAFF TGCGCCAGCAGCTCGCCGGGGCAGGGGGTCACTGAAGCTTTCTTT
NA TRBJ2-1 TRBV15 NA CATSRDPQAREQFF TGTGCCACCAGCAGAGATCCACAGGCCAGGGAGCAGTTCTTC
NA TRBJ1-3 TRBV7-5 NA CVRSLVRGDSGNTIYF TGTGTCAGAAGCTTAGTGCGCGGAGACTCTGGAAACACCATATATTTT
NA TRBJ2-3 TRBV13 NA CASSLGSNTQYF TGTGCCAGCAGCTTAGGTTCAAATACGCAGTATTTT
NA TRBJ1-4 TRBV30 NA CAWGTGIQGWGEKLFF TGTGCCTGGGGGACCGGAATACAGGGCTGGGGTGAAAAACTGTTTTTT
NA TRBJ2-2 TRBV2 NA CASSQWRGQTGELFF TGTGCCAGCAGCCAATGGCGGGGACAGACCGGGGAGCTGTTTTTT
NA TRBJ1-2 TRBV4-3 TRBD1 CASSQDLGQVYGYTF TGCGCCAGCAGCCAAGATCTAGGACAGGTCTATGGCTACACCTTC
NA TRBJ1-5 TRBV7-3 NA CASSSGGPQGGPQHF TGTGCCAGCAGCTCGGGGGGCCCCCAAGGTGGGCCCCAGCATTTT
NA TRBJ1-2 TRBV6-5 TRBD1 CASSYQGGGGYTF TGTGCCAGCAGTTATCAGGGGGGAGGAGGCTACACCTTC
NA TRBJ2-7 TRBV4-1 NA CASSQEGPYYEQYF TGCGCCAGCAGCCAAGAGGGGCCCTACTACGAGCAGTACTTC
few TRBJ2-3 TRBV5-6 TRBD2 CASSLPSGGGDTQYF TGTGCCAGCAGCTTGCCTAGCGGGGGGGGAGATACGCAGTATTTT
few TRBJ1-2 TRBV2 TRBD1 CASRGGQSYGYTF TGTGCCAGCAGGGGGGGACAGAGCTATGGCTACACCTTC
NA TRBJ2-3 TRBV7-2 TRBD2 CASSFLAGGRADTQYF TGTGCCAGCAGCTTTCTAGCGGGGGGGCGGGCAGATACGCAGTATTTT